The 23 T cell receptor beta chains below were found in one sample sequenced in a study of blood T cell repertoires in COVID-19. Data came from immunoSEQ multiplex PCR; TCRdb stores just in-frame clones and leaves some out. The sample lists nearly 110,000 clones, 84% occurring once. The sequenced material came from peripheral blood. The origin of the receptors is a human donor in a cohort sampled during active COVID-19.

This chain joins TRBV24-1 and TRBJ2-5; 9 bases fit TRBD2. Germline lookup yields CDR1 KGHDR and CDR2 SFDVKD. The CDR3 is 16 amino acids. Trimming removed 3 bases from V and 5 bases from J; junction bases left unmatched: 9. The CDR3 protein is CATSDGGAGGRETQYF. The CDR3 DNA reads as TGTGCCACCAGTGATGGGGGAGCGGGAGGCCGGGAGACCCAGTACTTC.

The chain recombines TRBV28 with TRBJ1-1; a possible D gene is TRBD1 (6 bases). The CDR3 is 14 amino acids. Germline CDR1 reads MDHEN; CDR2 reads SYDVKM. V was pared by 4 bases and J by 0 bases, with 9 bases between. The CDR3 spells CASSSSGVNTEAFF. CDR3 sequence (DNA): TGTGCCAGCAGTTCGTCAGGGGTGAACACTGAAGCTTTCTTT.

The chain couples TRBV4-2 to TRBJ2-1; a weak D match, TRBD2 (5 bases). This CDR3 region has 18 residues. The V end was cut by 0 bases, the J end by 0 bases, with 15 bases between. Germline V gene lookup returns CDR1 LGHNA and CDR2 YNFKEQ. The CDR3 DNA sequence: TGTGCCAGCAGCCAAGATACCCAACTCGGGATCTCCTACAATGAGCAGTTCTTC. It codes for CASSQDTQLGISYNEQFF.

J is TRBJ1-1 and V is TRBV7-9; D is undetermined. Deletions cut 11 bases from V and 4 bases from J, with 14 bases between. CDR1 and CDR2 from the germline V gene are SEHNR and FQNEAQ (reference sequence). The CDR3 extends over 12 amino acids. CDR3 nucleotide sequence: TGTGCCGCCGCGCAGGTTGGCACTGAAGCTTTCTTT. This encodes CAAAQVGTEAFF.

CDR3 bases: TGTGCCTGGAGTTTGGGGGGGATCGGCTACACCTTC. Protein: CAWSLGGIGYTF. The chain is built from TRBV30 and TRBJ1-2, with D maybe TRBD1 (5 bases). CDR1 GTSNPN and CDR2 SVGIG come from the germline V gene (reference sequence). Trimming took off 2 bases at V and 8 bases at J, with 12 bases between the two ends. The CDR3 sequence is 12 residues long.

The rearrangement joins TRBV30 to TRBJ2-3; D unclear. Germline loops: CDR1 GTSNPN, CDR2 SVGIG (reference sequence). V shed 0 bases and J shed 1 base, with 14 bases lying between them. The CDR3 totals 16 residues. CDR3 in DNA: TGTGCCTGGAGTGTATCCCTAGTGGCGGGCACAGATACGCAGTATTTT. Translated, it gives CAWSVSLVAGTDTQYF.

The chain recombines TRBV3-1 (or the pseudogene TRBV3-2) with TRBJ2-7; 7 bases fit TRBD1. Per the germline V gene, CDR1 is LGHDT and CDR2 is YNNKEL (reference sequence). This CDR3 has 15 residues. Losses at the gene ends were 2 bases for V and 2 bases for J; bases not matched to a gene: 6. The CDR3 is CASSQISDRAYEQYF. The DNA for the CDR3 is TGTGCCAGCAGCCAAATAAGTGACAGGGCCTACGAGCAGTACTTC.

The chain couples TRBV18 to TRBJ1-1, with 10 bases that match TRBD1. The CDR3 totals 15 residues. V gave up 1 base and J gave up 3 bases; unmatched junction bases: 2. Germline V gene lookup returns CDR1 KGHSH and CDR2 LQKENI. Written as DNA, the CDR3 is TGTGCCAGCTCACCACTTGGGACAGGGGACACTGAAGCTTTCTTT. The encoded protein is CASSPLGTGDTEAFF.

The chain joins TRBV5-1 to TRBJ2-3; D remains ambiguous. V gave up 2 bases and J gave up 0 bases, with 7 bases separating them. CDR1 is SGHRS, CDR2 YFSETQ, per germline. This CDR3 contains 14 residues. CDR3: CASSFSTSTDTQYF. CDR3 in DNA: TGCGCCAGCAGCTTTTCGACAAGCACAGATACGCAGTATTTT.

CDR3 DNA: TGTGCCAGCAGCCCGACAGGGTTCGCGAACACCGGGGAGCTGTTTTTT. As protein: CASSPTGFANTGELFF. V is TRBV9 and J is TRBJ2-2; TRBD1 matches at 7 bases. V shed 4 bases, J shed 0 bases, and the junction held 6 bases outside the gene matches. The CDR3 loop spans 16 amino acids. Germline V gene data show CDR1 as SGDLS and CDR2 as YYNGEE.

This clone showed up just once. This sample includes further DNA sequences coding for the same CDR3. The genes are TRBV7-3 and TRBJ2-3; 9 bases agree with TRBD2. The V segment lost 2 bases and the J segment 4 bases; nucleotides outside the gene matches: 1. CDR1 is SGHTA, CDR2 FQGTGA, per germline. The CDR3 is 14 residues long. The CDR3 protein is CASSLGGRADTQYF. CDR3 sequence (DNA): TGTGCCAGCAGCTTAGGCGGGAGGGCAGATACGCAGTATTTT.

V is TRBV7-7 and J is TRBJ2-2, with D tentatively TRBD2 (5 bases). Trimming stripped 0 bases from V and 1 base from J, with 9 bases between. The CDR3 runs 16 residues. The V gene's germline CDR1 is SSHAT and CDR2 FNYEAQ (reference sequence). The DNA for the CDR3 is TGTGCCAGCAGCTTAGCGGGAGTAAGGAACACCGGGGAGCTGTTTTTT. It translates to CASSLAGVRNTGELFF.

V gene TRBV6-2 or TRBV6-3 combines with J gene TRBJ1-1; D may be TRBD1 (5 bases). The ends were cut back, 6 bases at V and 3 bases at J, with 8 bases in the middle. The V gene's germline CDR1 is MNHEY and CDR2 SVGEGT. This CDR3 region has 12 residues. CDR3 DNA: TGTGCCAGCAGCAGGGACTACACTGAAGCTTTCTTT. It yields the protein CASSRDYTEAFF.

This clone was counted a few times. The chain is built from TRBV25-1 and TRBJ2-1; 10 positions agree with TRBD2. The ends lost 7 bases at V and 8 bases at J; junction bases unmatched: 14. Germline CDR1 and CDR2: MGHDK and SYGVNS. This CDR3 comprises 16 residues. Here the CDR3 reads CASIVLAGRGLDEQFF. The CDR3 DNA follows: TGTGCCAGCATCGTACTAGCGGGACGGGGGTTGGATGAGCAGTTCTTC.

With regard to this clone: Other nucleotide sequences from this sample produce the same CDR3. CDR3 sequence: CASSLNPGNSPLHF. The CDR3 nucleotides are TGTGCCAGCAGCTTAAATCCAGGGAATTCACCCCTCCACTTT. The chain is built from TRBV7-3 and TRBJ1-6; D is possibly TRBD1 (5 bases). Germline lookup yields CDR1 SGHTA and CDR2 FQGTGA. V lost 1 base, J lost 7 bases, and 8 bases lay in between. CDR3 length: 14 amino acids.

V gene TRBV7-2 combines with J gene TRBJ2-5, with 15 bases that match TRBD2. The trim removed 1 base at V and 7 bases at J, leaving 7 bases unmatched. The V gene's germline CDR1 is SGHTA and CDR2 FQGNSA. This CDR3 region has 17 residues. The CDR3 loop is CASSLEGLAGGLMTQYF. For the CDR3, the DNA is TGTGCCAGCAGCTTAGAGGGACTAGCGGGAGGATTGATGACCCAGTACTTC.

The chain employs TRBV5-1 and TRBJ1-6, with 9 bases fitting TRBD1. The germline V gene encodes CDR1 SGHRS and CDR2 YFSETQ. V lost 6 bases, J lost 7 bases, and 8 bases stayed unmatched. The CDR3 length is 15 residues. CDR3 in amino acids: CASTSLDRGNSPLHF. DNA of the CDR3: TGCGCCAGCACTTCGTTGGACAGGGGAAATTCACCCCTCCACTTT.

V usage is TRBV20-1 and J usage is TRBJ2-1, with a tentative D call TRBD2 (6 bases). The CDR3 contains 14 residues. Germline V gives CDR1 DFQATT, CDR2 SNEGSKA (reference sequence). Trimming removed 3 bases from V and 4 bases from J, with 13 bases in between. CDR3 region: CSASGRDLYNEQFF. The CDR3 DNA reads as TGCAGTGCTAGTGGGCGGGACCTATACAATGAGCAGTTCTTC.

The chain joins TRBV4-3 to TRBJ2-5; D is unclear. Germline-derived CDR1 and CDR2 are LGHNA and YSLEER. The CDR3 covers 13 residues. V was cut by 0 bases and J by 2 bases, with 4 bases left in between. For the CDR3, the DNA is TGCGCCAGCAGCCAAGACAGGCAAGAGACCCAGTACTTC. This translates into CASSQDRQETQYF.

The V gene is TRBV30, the J gene TRBJ1-2; TRBD1 matches 9 bases. The length of the CDR3 is 14 residues. In germline, CDR1 is GTSNPN, CDR2 SVGIG (reference sequence). The J segment lost 4 bases and the V segment lost 7 bases, leaving 10 bases of the junction unmatched. For the CDR3, the DNA is TGTGCCTACAACCGACAGGGGGACACCTATGGCTACACCTTC. It specifies CAYNRQGDTYGYTF.

The chain is built from TRBV29-1 and TRBJ2-2; D call uncertain. This CDR3 has 13 amino acids. V was cut by 0 bases and J by 6 bases, with 8 bases left in between. Germline CDR1 is SQVTM and CDR2 is ANQGSEA. The CDR3 here is CSVEDRLAGELFF. The DNA for the CDR3 is TGCAGCGTTGAAGATAGGCTAGCCGGGGAGCTGTTTTTT.

The V gene is TRBV2, the J gene TRBJ2-7, with 9 bases aligning to TRBD2. Germline CDR1 reads SNHLY; CDR2 reads FYNNEI. The CDR3 spans 13 residues. V lost 7 bases and J lost 6; bases outside the gene matches: 7. The CDR3 nucleotides read TGTGCCAGCAAGAGCGGGGGGCCCGTCGAGCAGTACGTC. Its protein is CASKSGGPVEQYV.

V gene TRBV14 combines with J gene TRBJ1-4, with 7 bases fitting TRBD1. The V and J ends lost 5 bases and 3 bases, in that order; junction bases with no gene match: 6. CDR3 length: 15 amino acids. Germline lookup yields CDR1 SGHDN and CDR2 FVKESK. This CDR3 is CASSNYRGANEKLFF. CDR3 sequence (DNA): TGTGCCAGCAGCAACTACAGGGGTGCTAATGAAAAACTGTTTTTT. Combining the CDR3 with reference TRBV14 and TRBJ1-4 gives the whole variable domain EAGVTQFPSHSVIEKGQTVTLRCDPISGHDNLYWYRRVMGKEIKFLLHFVKESKQDESGMPNNRFLAERTGGTYSTLKVQPAELEDSGVYFCASSNYRGANEKLFFGSGTQLSVL.